This T cell receptor (beta chain) came from a study of shared clonotypes between healthy human individuals. The study's findings and limits: Among non-shared clonotypes, generation probabilities were lower than among those shared by all four donors. Inspection by rarefaction showed sorted-subset sequencing to be incomplete despite large depth. Tissue TCR repertoires likely differ from these blood-only repertoires.

As defined, naive CD8 cells were CD45RO-negative and positively selected for CCR7, with terminally differentiated effector memory CD45RA+ cells excluded. On this clone itself: Its matching antigen is unknown.

Here immunoSEQ multiplex PCR was the method, and the copy in TCRdb shows in-frame clones only, minus some. The sample consists of about 680,000 clones, roughly nine tenths of them appearing once. Sequencing was done on a sample of naive CD8+ T cells sorted from blood. The clonotype comes from a man aged 25 to 45 in good health.

The CDR3 DNA follows: TGTGCCAGCAGGCAGGACTGGGATTCCTACGAGCAGTACTTC. It yields the protein CASRQDWDSYEQYF. The chain uses TRBV28 and TRBJ2-7, with a tentative D call TRBD2 (5 bases). Germline V lookup: CDR1 MDHEN, CDR2 SYDVKM. Trimming took 6 bases from V and 1 from J, leaving 13 bases between them. This CDR3 region has 14 residues.